Sequencing of this T cell receptor (beta chain) was carried out in a study of tumor-infiltrating lymphocytes in primary liver carcinoma. General study findings and limits: Tumor specimens were characterized by a significantly higher top-250-clone fraction than blood (p = 0.039). Between tumor regions, pairs overlapped more than tumor-adjacent and tumor-blood pairs did.

The authors took blood RNA from unsorted whole blood and also extracted germline DNA. Before any surgery took place, roughly 4.2 milliliters of peripheral blood were collected. Production of TCR beta cDNA used around 500 ng total RNA together with a constant-region primer. Nested multiplex PCR, run for three rounds with slightly modified ARM-PCR, yielded TCR beta libraries. TCRdb independently ran MiXCR on the multiplex PCR reads; one entry per CDR3 protein. Of 300,000 to 350,000 distinct CDR3 sequences in the sample, 65% are singletons; the top ten hold about 6%. With respect to this clonotype: Its cognate antigen is unknown. The CDR3 ends on some other residue instead of the conserved phenylalanine or tryptophan, so this is likely a read error.

The receptor's source is a man aged 35 to 55 with primary liver carcinoma and hepatitis B virus infection. The sample taken for sequencing was peripheral blood.

The CDR3 sequence: CASNLAGETEAFL. Here the CDR3 DNA reads TGCGCCAGCAACTTGGCCGGGGAGACTGAAGCTTTCCTT. This chain joins TRBV5-1 and TRBJ1-1; D unresolved. The germline gives CDR1 SGHRS, CDR2 YFSETQ. There are 13 residues in the CDR3.